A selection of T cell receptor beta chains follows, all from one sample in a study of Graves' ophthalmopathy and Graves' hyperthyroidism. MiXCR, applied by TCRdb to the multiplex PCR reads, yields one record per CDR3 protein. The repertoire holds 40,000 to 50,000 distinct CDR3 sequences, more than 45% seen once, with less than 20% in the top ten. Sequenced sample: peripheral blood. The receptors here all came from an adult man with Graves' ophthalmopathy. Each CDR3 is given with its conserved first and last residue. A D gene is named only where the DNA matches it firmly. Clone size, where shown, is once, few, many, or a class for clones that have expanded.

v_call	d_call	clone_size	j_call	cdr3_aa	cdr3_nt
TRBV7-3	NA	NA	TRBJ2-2	CASSPNGVRTGELFF	TGTGCCAGCAGCCCTAACGGGGTTAGAACCGGGGAGCTGTTTTTT
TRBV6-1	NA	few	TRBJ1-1	CASSEAFF	TGTGCCAGCAGTGAAGCTTTCTTT
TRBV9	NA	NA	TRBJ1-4	CASSVREENEKLFF	TGTGCCAGCAGCGTGCGGGAAGAGAATGAAAAACTGTTTTTT
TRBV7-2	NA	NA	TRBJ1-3	CASSLYSRAIQYF	TGTGCCAGCAGCTTGTACAGTCGGGCGATCCAGTATTTT
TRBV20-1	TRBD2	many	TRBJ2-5	CSARDNTGDYPPIKETQYF	TGCAGTGCTAGAGACAATACGGGGGACTACCCCCCCATTAAAGAGACCCAGTACTTC
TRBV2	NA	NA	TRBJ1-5	CASSARDGHNQPQHF	TGTGCCAGCAGTGCCCGGGACGGCCACAATCAGCCCCAGCATTTT
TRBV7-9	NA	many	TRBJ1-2	CASSLVVLAGYTF	TGTGCCAGCAGCTTAGTTGTTTTGGCTGGCTACACCTTC
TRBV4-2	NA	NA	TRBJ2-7	CASSQGSSYEQYF	TGTGCCAGCAGCCAAGGGAGCTCCTACGAGCAGTACTTC
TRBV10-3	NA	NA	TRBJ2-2	CAISKALAGNTGELSF	TGTGCCATCAGCAAAGCCCTAGCCGGGAACACCGGGGAGCTGTCTTTT
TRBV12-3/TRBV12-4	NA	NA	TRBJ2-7	CASSLSDLYEQYF	TGTGCCAGCAGTCTCTCGGACCTCTACGAGCAGTACTTC
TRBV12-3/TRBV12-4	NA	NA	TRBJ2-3	CACSHRRVGTDTQYF	TGTGCCTGCAGTCACAGGAGGGTGGGCACAGATACGCAGTATTTT
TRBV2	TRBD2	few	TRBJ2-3	CASTGGVITDTQYF	TGTGCCAGCACCGGGGGGGTCATCACAGATACGCAGTATTTT
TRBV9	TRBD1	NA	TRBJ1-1	CASSVGGTGNNEAFF	TGTGCCAGCAGCGTAGGGGGGACAGGGAACAATGAAGCTTTCTTT
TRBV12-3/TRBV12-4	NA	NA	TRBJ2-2	CASTTGELFF	TGTGCCAGCACCACAGGGGAGCTGTTTTTT
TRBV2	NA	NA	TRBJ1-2	CASSEGQPYTF	TGTGCCAGCAGTGAAGGACAGCCCTACACCTTC
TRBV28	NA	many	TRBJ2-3	CASGRQSLDTQYF	TGTGCCAGCGGGCGCCAGAGTTTGGATACGCAGTATTTT
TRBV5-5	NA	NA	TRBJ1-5	CASSLQGRGNQPQHF	TGTGCCAGCAGCTTGCAGGGACGGGGCAATCAGCCCCAGCATTTT
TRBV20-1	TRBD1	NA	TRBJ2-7	CSAEPGTGGVNEQYF	TGCAGTGCCGAACCAGGGACAGGGGGCGTAAACGAGCAGTACTTC
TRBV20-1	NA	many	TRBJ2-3	CSARAELRGDTQYF	TGCAGTGCTAGAGCAGAGCTCCGGGGGGATACGCAGTATTTT
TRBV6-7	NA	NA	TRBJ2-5	CASSYRANLRGGETQYF	TGTGCCAGCAGTTACAGGGCAAATTTAAGAGGAGGAGAGACCCAGTACTTC
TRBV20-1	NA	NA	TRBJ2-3	CSAGGGQTDTQYF	TGCAGTGCTGGAGGCGGACAGACAGATACGCAGTATTTT
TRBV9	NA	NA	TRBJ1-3	CGSSVGSGNTMYF	NA
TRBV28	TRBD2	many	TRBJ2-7	CASRPGGVLGEQYF	TGTGCCAGCAGGCCGGGGGGTGTATTGGGGGAGCAGTACTTC
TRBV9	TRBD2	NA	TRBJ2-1	CASSLPGTSGSYNEQFF	TGTGCCAGCAGCCTCCCCGGGACTAGCGGGTCCTACAATGAGCAGTTCTTC